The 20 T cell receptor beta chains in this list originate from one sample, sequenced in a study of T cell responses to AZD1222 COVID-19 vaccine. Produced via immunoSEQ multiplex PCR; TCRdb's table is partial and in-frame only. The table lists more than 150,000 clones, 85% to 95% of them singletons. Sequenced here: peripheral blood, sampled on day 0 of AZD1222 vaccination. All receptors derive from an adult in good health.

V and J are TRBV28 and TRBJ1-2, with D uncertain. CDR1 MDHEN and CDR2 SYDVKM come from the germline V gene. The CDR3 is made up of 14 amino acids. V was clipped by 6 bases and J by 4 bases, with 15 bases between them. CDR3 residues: CASSPTQGPYGYTF. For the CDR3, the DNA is TGTGCCAGCAGCCCAACTCAAGGGCCCTATGGCTACACCTTC.

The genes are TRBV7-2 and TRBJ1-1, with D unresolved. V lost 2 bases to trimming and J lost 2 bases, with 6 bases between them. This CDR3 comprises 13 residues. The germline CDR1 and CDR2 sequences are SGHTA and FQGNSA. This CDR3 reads CASSLSINTEAFF. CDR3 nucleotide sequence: TGTGCCAGCAGCTTATCTATTAACACTGAAGCTTTCTTT.

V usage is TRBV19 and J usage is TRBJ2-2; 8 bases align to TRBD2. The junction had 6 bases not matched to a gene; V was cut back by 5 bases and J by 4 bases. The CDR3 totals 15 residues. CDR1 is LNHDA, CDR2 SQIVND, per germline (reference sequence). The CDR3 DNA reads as TGTGCCAGTAGTTACGGGACTAGGGCCACCGGGGAGCTGTTTTTT. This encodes CASSYGTRATGELFF.

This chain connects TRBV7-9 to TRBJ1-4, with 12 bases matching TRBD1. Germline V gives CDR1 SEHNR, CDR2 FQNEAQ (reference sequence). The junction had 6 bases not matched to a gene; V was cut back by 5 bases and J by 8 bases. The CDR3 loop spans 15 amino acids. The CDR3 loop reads CASSPGTGGSEKLFF. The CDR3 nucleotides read TGTGCCAGCAGCCCCGGGACAGGGGGCAGCGAAAAACTGTTTTTT.

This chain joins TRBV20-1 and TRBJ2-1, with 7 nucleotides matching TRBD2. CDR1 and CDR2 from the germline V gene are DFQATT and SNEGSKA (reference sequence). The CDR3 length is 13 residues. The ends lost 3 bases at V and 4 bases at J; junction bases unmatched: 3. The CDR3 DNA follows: TGCAGTGCTAGTCGGACTAGATACAATGAGCAGTTCTTC. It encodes CSASRTRYNEQFF.

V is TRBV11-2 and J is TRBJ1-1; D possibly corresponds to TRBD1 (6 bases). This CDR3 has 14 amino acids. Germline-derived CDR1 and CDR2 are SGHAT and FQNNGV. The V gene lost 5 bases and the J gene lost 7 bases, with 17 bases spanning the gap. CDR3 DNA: TGTGCCAGCAGCCCGAACGGACAGAGATATGAAGCTTTCTTT. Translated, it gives CASSPNGQRYEAFF. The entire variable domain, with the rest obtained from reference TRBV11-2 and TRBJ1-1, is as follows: EAGVAQSPRYKIIEKRQSVAFWCNPISGHATLYWYQQILGQGPKLLIQFQNNGVVDDSQLPKDRFSAERLKGVDSTLKIQPAKLEDSAVYLCASSPNGQRYEAFFGQGTRLTVV.

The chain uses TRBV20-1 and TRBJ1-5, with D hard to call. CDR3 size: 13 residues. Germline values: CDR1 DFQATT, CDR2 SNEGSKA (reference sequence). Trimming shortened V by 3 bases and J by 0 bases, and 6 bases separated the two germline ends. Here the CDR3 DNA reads TGCAGTGCTAGTCCAATTAGCAATCAGCCCCAGCATTTT. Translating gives CSASPISNQPQHF.

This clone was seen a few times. CDR3 nucleotides: TGTGCCAGCTCACCAAGCAGGGGCAGTGATGGCTACACCTTC. Its translation: CASSPSRGSDGYTF. The V call is TRBV18, the J call TRBJ1-2; D may be TRBD1 (6 bases). Germline-derived CDR1 and CDR2 are KGHSH and LQKENI. The V end lost 2 bases, the J end lost 6 bases, and 13 bases lay between the germline ends. This CDR3 has 14 amino acids. The full variable domain, rest sourced from reference TRBV18 and TRBJ1-2, is NAGVMQNPRHLVRRRGQEARLRCSPMKGHSHVYWYRQLPEEGLKFMVYLQKENIIDESGMPKERFSAEFPKEGPSILRIQQVVRGDSAAYFCASSPSRGSDGYTFGSGTRLTVV.

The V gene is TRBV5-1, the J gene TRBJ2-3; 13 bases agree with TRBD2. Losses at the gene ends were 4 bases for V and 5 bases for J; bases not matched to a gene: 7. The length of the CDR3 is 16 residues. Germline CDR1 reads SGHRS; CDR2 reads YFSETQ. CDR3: CASSRTSGRAEDTQYF. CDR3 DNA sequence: TGCGCCAGCAGCCGTACTAGCGGGAGGGCGGAAGATACGCAGTATTTT. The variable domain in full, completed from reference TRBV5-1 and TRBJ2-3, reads KAGVTQTPRYLIKTRGQQVTLSCSPISGHRSVSWYQQTPGQGLQFLFEYFSETQRNKGNFPGRFSGRQFSNSRSEMNVSTLELGDSALYLCASSRTSGRAEDTQYFGPGTRLTVL.

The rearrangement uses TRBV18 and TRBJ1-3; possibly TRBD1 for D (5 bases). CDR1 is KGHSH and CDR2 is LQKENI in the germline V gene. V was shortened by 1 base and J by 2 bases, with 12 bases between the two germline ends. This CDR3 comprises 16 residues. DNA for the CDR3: TGTGCCAGCTCACCACTCAGGGATATAACTGGAAACACCATATATTTT. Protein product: CASSPLRDITGNTIYF.

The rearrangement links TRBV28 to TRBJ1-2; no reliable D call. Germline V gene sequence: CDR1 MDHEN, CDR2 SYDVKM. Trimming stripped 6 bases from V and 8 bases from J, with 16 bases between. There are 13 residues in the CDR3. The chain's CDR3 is CASRPPGGGGYTF. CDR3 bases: TGTGCCAGCAGACCGCCGGGCGGAGGGGGCTACACCTTC.

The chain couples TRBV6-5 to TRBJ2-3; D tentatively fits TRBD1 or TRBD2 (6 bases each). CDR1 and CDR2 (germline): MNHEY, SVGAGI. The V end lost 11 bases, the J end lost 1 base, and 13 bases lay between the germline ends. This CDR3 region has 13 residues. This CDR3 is CAGGRTRTDTQYF. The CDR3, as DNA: TGTGCCGGGGGGCGGACCCGCACAGATACGCAGTATTTT.

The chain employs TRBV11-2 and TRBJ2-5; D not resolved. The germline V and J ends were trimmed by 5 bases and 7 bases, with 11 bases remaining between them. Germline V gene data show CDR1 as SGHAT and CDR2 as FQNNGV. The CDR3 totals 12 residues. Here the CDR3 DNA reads TGTGCCAGCAGCCGCAACCCCCCGACCCAGTACTTC. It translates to CASSRNPPTQYF.

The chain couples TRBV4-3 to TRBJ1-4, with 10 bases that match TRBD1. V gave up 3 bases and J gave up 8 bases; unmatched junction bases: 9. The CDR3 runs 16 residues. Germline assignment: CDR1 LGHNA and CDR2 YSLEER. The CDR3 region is CASSHYTGTGVEKLFF. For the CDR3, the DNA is TGCGCCAGCAGCCATTACACCGGGACAGGGGTGGAAAAACTGTTTTTT.

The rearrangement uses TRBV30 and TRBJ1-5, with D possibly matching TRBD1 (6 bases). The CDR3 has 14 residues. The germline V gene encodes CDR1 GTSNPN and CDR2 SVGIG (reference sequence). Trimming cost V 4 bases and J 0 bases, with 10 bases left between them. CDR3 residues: CAWNQGISNQPQHF. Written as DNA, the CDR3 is TGTGCCTGGAACCAGGGGATTAGCAATCAGCCCCAGCATTTT. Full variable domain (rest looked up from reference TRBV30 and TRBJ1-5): SQTIHQWPATLVQPVGSPLSLECTVEGTSNPNLYWYRQAAGRGLQLLFYSVGIGQISSEVPQNLSASRPQDRQFILSSKKLLLSDSGFYLCAWNQGISNQPQHFGDGTRLSIL.

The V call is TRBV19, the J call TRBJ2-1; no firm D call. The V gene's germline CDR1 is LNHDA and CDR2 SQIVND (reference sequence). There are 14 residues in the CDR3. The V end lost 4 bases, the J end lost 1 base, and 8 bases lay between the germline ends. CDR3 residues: CASSKGNSYNEQFF. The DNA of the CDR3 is TGTGCCAGTAGTAAGGGAAATTCCTACAATGAGCAGTTCTTC.

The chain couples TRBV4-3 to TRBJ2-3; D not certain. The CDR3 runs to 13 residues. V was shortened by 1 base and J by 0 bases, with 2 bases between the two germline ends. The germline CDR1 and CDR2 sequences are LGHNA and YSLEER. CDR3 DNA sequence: TGCGCCAGCAGCCAAGGGAGCACAGATACGCAGTATTTT. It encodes CASSQGSTDTQYF.

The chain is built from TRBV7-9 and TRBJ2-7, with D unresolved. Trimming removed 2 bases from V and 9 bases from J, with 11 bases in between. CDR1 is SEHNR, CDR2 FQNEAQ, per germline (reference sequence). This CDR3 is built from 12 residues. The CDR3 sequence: CASSLSSHWQYF. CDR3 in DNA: TGTGCCAGCAGCTTATCCAGTCACTGGCAGTACTTC.

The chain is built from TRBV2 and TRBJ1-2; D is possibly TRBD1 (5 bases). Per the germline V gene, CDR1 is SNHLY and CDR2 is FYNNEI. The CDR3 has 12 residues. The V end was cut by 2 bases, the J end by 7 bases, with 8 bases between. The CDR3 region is CASSERRGGYTF. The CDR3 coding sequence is TGTGCCAGCAGTGAACGAAGGGGTGGCTACACCTTC.

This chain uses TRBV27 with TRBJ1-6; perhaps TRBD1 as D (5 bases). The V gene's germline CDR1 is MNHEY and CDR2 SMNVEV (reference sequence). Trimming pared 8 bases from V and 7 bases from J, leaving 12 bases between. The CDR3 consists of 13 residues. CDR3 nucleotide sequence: TGTGCCAGCTCCCCGGGACTCAATTCACCCCTCCACTTT. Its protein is CASSPGLNSPLHF.